The sequence of this T cell receptor (beta chain) was determined in a study of T-cell reconstitution after alpha-beta-depleted transplantation in children. Study-level points and caveats: Newly produced T cells mostly provided counts and TCRbeta diversity after one year, as hyperexpanded clones declined. Certain patients had high TCRbeta diversity at day 60, and it came from recipient T cells and thymic progenitors that survived. Two months or so post-transplant, alpha-beta T cells reportedly derived from several hundred expanded graft clones.

CDR1 and CDR2 (germline): SEHNR, FQNEAQ (reference sequence). With V trimmed by 3 bases and J by 4 bases, 8 bases remained unmatched. The CDR3 loop spans 16 amino acids. This clonotype showed up many times. Antigen: not known. This sample's TCRbeta library carried unique molecular identifier barcodes. TCRdb independently ran MiXCR on the PCR reads; one entry per CDR3 protein. The data show about 460,000 distinct CDR3 sequences, 10% to 13% seen once. V is TRBV7-9 and J is TRBJ1-2; TRBD1 agrees at 10 bases. The clonotype comes from a child between 2 and 9 years old with inherited bone marrow failure, due to receive a stem cell transplant. The source material was PBMCs, sampled before TCRalphabeta/CD19-depleted stem cell transplant. The CDR3 sequence is CASSFSGTGVFYGYTF. In nucleotides, the CDR3 is TGTGCCAGCAGCTTCTCCGGGACAGGGGTCTTCTATGGCTACACCTTC.